A single sample is the source of the 14 T cell receptor beta chains below, sequenced in a study of CD8 T cells in Susac syndrome (dated by TCRdb to the late 2010s). The library was prepared using the immunoSEQ multiplex PCR assay. RNA was extracted with the RNeasy kit and 0.5 to 1 ug was reverse transcribed using random hexamers. TCRdb itself trimmed the public reads at Q25 with fastp, ran MiXCR and retained productive beta chains. Every entry covers one CDR3 protein and lists the most common genes and DNA from its rows. This sample holds around 190,000 distinct CDR3 sequences; roughly 94% were observed only once. The ten largest clones represent 0.1% of the sample. Sequencing input: CD4+ T cells from PBMCs. The receptors were sampled from a human donor in good health.

Only one count was recorded for this clonotype. The chain couples TRBV20-1 to TRBJ2-1; no definite D call. The V gene lost 5 bases and the J gene lost 8 bases, with 10 bases spanning the gap. CDR3 length: 11 residues. The germline V gene has CDR1 DFQATT and CDR2 SNEGSKA (reference sequence). The CDR3 nucleotides read TGCAGTGCTTCCCGGGTGGATGAGCAGTTCTTC. It yields the protein CSASRVDEQFF.

The chain couples TRBV5-5 to TRBJ2-3, with D possibly matching TRBD1 (5 bases). The V end was cut by 9 bases, the J end by 1 base, with 12 bases between. The CDR3 is 13 residues long. Germline V lookup: CDR1 SGHKS, CDR2 YYEKEE (reference sequence). DNA for the CDR3: TGTGCCACGAGACAGCCGGGCACAGATACGCAGTATTTT. It specifies CATRQPGTDTQYF.

The V gene is TRBV4-1, the J gene TRBJ1-2; no reliable D call. Looked up from germline, CDR1 is MGHRA and CDR2 is YSYEKL. The CDR3 runs 14 residues. V was trimmed by 0 bases and J by 4 bases, leaving 9 bases between them. The CDR3 coding sequence is TGCGCCAGCAGCCAAGACAGCCTCGCCTATGGCTACACCTTC. It yields the protein CASSQDSLAYGYTF.

The chain joins TRBV3-1 to TRBJ2-5; 7 bases map to TRBD1. The CDR3 is 13 residues long. The junction had 4 bases not matched to a gene; V was cut back by 6 bases and J by 3 bases. Per germline, CDR1 LGHDT and CDR2 YNNKEL (reference sequence). The CDR3 is CASRHRGEETQYF. CDR3 nucleotides: TGTGCCAGCAGACACAGGGGAGAAGAGACCCAGTACTTC.

The chain is built from TRBV30 and TRBJ1-5; D is unclear. CDR3 length: 13 residues. Looked up from germline, CDR1 is GTSNPN and CDR2 is SVGIG (reference sequence). Trimming cost V 0 bases and J 4 bases, with 7 bases left between them. The CDR3 is CAWSVLTNQPQHF. The CDR3 DNA reads as TGTGCCTGGAGTGTGCTAACGAATCAGCCCCAGCATTTT.

This chain joins TRBV18 and TRBJ1-4; no reliable D call. Trimming took 1 base from V and 5 from J, leaving 8 bases between them. Per germline, CDR1 KGHSH and CDR2 LQKENI. The CDR3 runs to 14 residues. The CDR3, as DNA: TGTGCCAGCTCACCACGGTCTTCGAATGAAAAACTGTTTTTT. It yields the protein CASSPRSSNEKLFF.

The rearrangement uses TRBV20-1 and TRBJ2-1, with 8 bases lining up with TRBD2. The V and J ends lost 0 bases and 5 bases, in that order; junction bases with no gene match: 6. CDR1 and CDR2 (germline): DFQATT, SNEGSKA (reference sequence). This CDR3 spans 15 amino acids. The CDR3 loop reads CSARDHPLADNEQFF. The DNA for the CDR3 is TGCAGTGCTAGAGATCATCCACTAGCGGACAATGAGCAGTTCTTC.

This chain links TRBV12-5 with TRBJ2-3, with 7 positions matching TRBD2. The germline CDR1 and CDR2 sequences are LGHNT and FRNRAP. Trimming cost V 0 bases and J 5 bases; bases outside gene matches: 8. This CDR3 has 16 residues. This CDR3 is CASGLVPREREDTQYF. The CDR3 coding sequence is TGTGCTAGTGGTTTGGTACCCCGGGAGCGGGAAGATACGCAGTATTTT.

This clonotype was seen a single time. V and J are TRBV29-1 and TRBJ1-4; D may be TRBD1 (5 bases). The CDR3 extends over 15 amino acids. From germline, CDR1 is SQVTM and CDR2 ANQGSEA. V shed 4 bases and J shed 6 bases, with 18 bases lying between them. As DNA, the CDR3 is TGCAGCGTTGGGACATCCGGGGCGATGGATGAAAAACTGTTTTTT. It encodes CSVGTSGAMDEKLFF.

The chain combines TRBV7-2 with TRBJ2-3, with a tentative D call TRBD1 (6 bases). Germline V CDR1 and CDR2: SGHTA, FQGNSA. V shed 6 bases and J shed 6 bases, with 19 bases lying between them. This CDR3 comprises 15 residues. The CDR3 DNA is TGTGCCAGCAGGGTCACAGGGACCCGAATTGATACGCAGTATTTT. As protein: CASRVTGTRIDTQYF.

The chain employs TRBV29-1 and TRBJ1-1; no clear D gene. Trimming pared 5 bases from V and 3 bases from J, leaving 13 bases between. The germline CDR1 and CDR2 sequences are SQVTM and ANQGSEA. The CDR3 is 13 amino acids. The CDR3 loop is CSVKSMGDTEAFF. The CDR3 region has the DNA TGCAGCGTTAAATCCATGGGAGACACTGAAGCTTTCTTT.

A single count supports this clonotype. Here the CDR3 reads CASSQMLGRGRDNEQFF. CDR3 DNA: TGTGCCAGCAGCCAGATGCTCGGGCGGGGGAGGGACAATGAGCAGTTCTTC. The chain carries TRBV9 and TRBJ2-1, with 7 bases fitting TRBD2. The J segment lost 5 bases and the V segment lost 4 bases, leaving 15 bases of the junction unmatched. The length of the CDR3 is 17 residues. CDR1 is SGDLS, CDR2 YYNGEE, per germline.

The chain uses TRBV5-4 and TRBJ1-2; a weak D match, TRBD1 (5 bases). V shed 3 bases and J shed 1 base, with 10 bases lying between them. The germline gives CDR1 SGHNT, CDR2 YYREEE (reference sequence). The CDR3 totals 14 residues. CDR3 nucleotide sequence: TGTGCCAGCAGCTCCGCTGACAGTAACTATGGCTACACCTTC. Protein: CASSSADSNYGYTF.

V usage is TRBV11-2 and J usage is TRBJ2-1; TRBD2 agrees at 14 bases. The V gene's germline CDR1 is SGHAT and CDR2 FQNNGV. V shed 6 bases, J shed 9 bases, and the junction held 7 bases outside the gene matches. This CDR3 has 15 residues. The CDR3 loop is CASSWGLAGEGEQFF. DNA of the CDR3: TGTGCCAGCAGTTGGGGACTAGCGGGAGAGGGTGAGCAGTTCTTC.